This TCR beta chain was observed in a study of blood T cell repertoires in COVID-19. Looking at the study overall: Specimens from acute and convalescent COVID-19 originated in the United States, Italy and Spain.

Data came from immunoSEQ multiplex PCR; TCRdb stores just in-frame clones and leaves some out. The table records 250,000 to 350,000 clones, about 85% of them present only once. V gave up 4 bases and J gave up 1 base, with 19 bases separating them. The CDR3 contains 17 residues. CDR1 and CDR2 (germline): MDHEN, SYDVKM. This receptor was identified in a human donor with COVID-19, enrolled during active disease. The donor label of this sample is uncertain. The sample comprised peripheral blood. The chain couples TRBV28 to TRBJ1-1; D perhaps matches TRBD1 (5 bases). This CDR3 reads CASSWVGFPTGNTEAFF. As DNA, the CDR3 is TGTGCCAGCAGTTGGGTAGGTTTCCCCACAGGGAACACTGAAGCTTTCTTT.